These 7 T cell receptor beta chains came from one sample sequenced in a study of PD-1 blockade in classical Hodgkin lymphoma (TCRdb year 2020). The protocol used for the library was the immunoSEQ multiplex PCR assay. TCRdb limited this immuneACCESS table to in-frame rearrangements with V and J called. A share of clones is missing; checked studies link under half to unresolved V genes, and the rest is unexplained. The sample table records tens of thousands of clones; approximately 87% of these occur just once. The ten largest make up approximately 10% of the sample. The time point label, read with the paper, signifies: cycle 1 day 1 (C1D1), immediately before nivolumab initiation. All trial patients had relapsed after autologous stem cell transplantation, with cohorts A, B and C differing in prior brentuximab vedotin exposure. The sample was peripheral blood mononuclear cells (PBMCs), taken at baseline. The receptors stem from a human donor with classical Hodgkin lymphoma.

The rearrangement links TRBV18 to TRBJ1-2, with 7 bases matching TRBD1. Germline assignment: CDR1 KGHSH and CDR2 LQKENI. J gave up 3 bases and V 1 base, and 5 bases lay outside the gene matches. This CDR3 contains 15 residues. The CDR3 DNA reads TGTGCCAGCTCACCACTGACAGGGCTGGACTATGGCTACACCTTC. It yields the protein CASSPLTGLDYGYTF.

V is TRBV2 and J is TRBJ1-6; D is uncertain. V lost 7 bases, J lost 6 bases, and 4 bases lay in between. The CDR3 runs to 11 residues. Germline V gene sequence: CDR1 SNHLY, CDR2 FYNNEI. The CDR3 reads CASKSNSPLHF. For the CDR3, the DNA is TGTGCCAGCAAATCTAATTCACCCCTCCACTTT.

V and J are TRBV7-2 and TRBJ1-4, with D possibly matching TRBD1 (6 bases). V lost 5 bases, J lost 8 bases, and 12 bases lay in between. Germline V gene data show CDR1 as SGHTA and CDR2 as FQGNSA. There are 13 residues in the CDR3. CDR3 protein: CASSVNREEKLFF. Here the CDR3 DNA reads TGTGCCAGCAGCGTAAACAGGGAGGAAAAACTGTTTTTT.

The chain couples TRBV5-6 to TRBJ1-5; 7 bases are a match to TRBD1. Germline V gene lookup returns CDR1 SGHDT and CDR2 YYEEEE. The CDR3 runs to 13 residues. Trimming cost V 3 bases and J 6 bases; bases outside gene matches: 3. The CDR3 reads CASSYTGVQPQHF. The CDR3 coding sequence is TGTGCCAGCAGCTATACAGGGGTTCAGCCCCAGCATTTT. Drawing the rest from reference TRBV5-6 and TRBJ1-5, the complete variable domain is DAGVTQSPTHLIKTRGQQVTLRCSPKSGHDTVSWYQQALGQGPQFIFQYYEEEERQRGNFPDRFSGHQFPNYSSELNVNALLLGDSALYLCASSYTGVQPQHFGDGTRLSIL.

The chain is built from TRBV28 and TRBJ1-2, with 12 positions matching TRBD1. The CDR3 has 17 amino acids. The germline V gene has CDR1 MDHEN and CDR2 SYDVKM. The trim removed 2 bases at V and 4 bases at J, leaving 8 bases unmatched. The CDR3 nucleotides read TGTGCCAGCAGTTTAAGGGGGACAGGGGGCATAGTCTATGGCTACACCTTC. It yields the protein CASSLRGTGGIVYGYTF.

The CDR3 protein is CASSADSYEQYF. DNA for the CDR3: TGTGCCAGCAGCGCCGACAGTTACGAGCAGTACTTC. The chain uses TRBV2 and TRBJ2-7, with a weak D call TRBD1 (5 bases). CDR1 SNHLY and CDR2 FYNNEI come from the germline V gene. Deletions cut 6 bases from V and 4 bases from J, with 10 bases between. The CDR3 covers 12 residues.

The table lists this clone with a count of one. The rearrangement uses TRBV5-1 and TRBJ2-4; D perhaps matches TRBD2 (7 bases). Trimming left V 4 bases short and J 9 bases short, with 17 bases between. This CDR3 has 14 residues. Germline CDR1 SGHRS, CDR2 YFSETQ. CDR3 nucleotides: TGCGCCAGCAGCCCAGGGGAGGGGGAAGGCATTCAGTACTTC. This sequence encodes CASSPGEGEGIQYF.